This T cell receptor beta chain was identified during a study of blood T cell repertoires in COVID-19. This table comes from immunoSEQ multiplex PCR, and its TCRdb copy is limited to in-frame clones, with some not included. This sample has about 200,000 clones; about 90% occur once, and the top ten carry roughly 2%. This CDR3 has 13 amino acids. The V and J ends lost 3 bases and 0 bases respectively, with 8 bases between them. Germline V CDR1 and CDR2: GTSNPN, SVGIG (reference sequence). Sequenced input: peripheral blood. This TCR was sampled from a man in his forties with active or convalescent COVID-19. This rearrangement joins TRBV30 to TRBJ1-2, with D uncertain. The DNA of the CDR3 is TGTGCCTGGAGCCCAGGCACTAACTATGGCTACACCTTC. Residues: CAWSPGTNYGYTF.